These T cell receptor beta chains were read from a single sample in a study of graft-versus-host responses after intestinal transplantation. These receptors' targets are unknown. TCRdb's copy holds only in-frame clones and misses some; the assay was immunoSEQ multiplex PCR. The sample lists about 88,000 clones, around 93% occurring once. Sequenced here: unstimulated CD4+ T cells sorted from spleen or lymph node cells, sampled before transplant. Receptors were obtained from a human donor who was the organ donor for an intestinal transplant. Each CDR3 is given with its conserved first and last residue. A D gene is named only where the DNA matches it firmly. The size of a clone is reported for some rows only, either as once, few or many, or as a class for expanded clones.

>.|TRBJ1-1|TRBV5-1|14|.
CASSLVPGNTEAFF
TGCGCCAGCAGCTTGGTCCCCGGGAACACTGAAGCTTTCTTT
>.|TRBJ1-2|TRBV7-2|14|.
CASSFLEAYYGYTF
TGTGCCAGCAGCTTCCTGGAGGCCTACTATGGCTACACCTTC
>.|TRBJ1-1|TRBV11-3|17|.
CASSPWAGATIETEAFF
TGTGCCAGCAGCCCTTGGGCCGGCGCCACAATAGAGACTGAAGCTTTCTTT
>TRBD1|TRBJ1-2|TRBV7-2|14|.
CASSNWGQGGGYTF
TGTGCCAGCAGCAATTGGGGACAGGGTGGGGGCTACACCTTC
>.|TRBJ1-2|TRBV5-5|15|.
CASSLGGAGGYGYTF
TGTGCCAGCAGCTTGGGAGGGGCCGGGGGCTATGGCTACACCTTC
>.|TRBJ2-4|TRBV28|15|.
CASSLARLAKNIQYF
TGTGCCAGCAGTTTGGCCAGGCTAGCCAAAAACATTCAGTACTTC
>TRBD1|TRBJ2-1|TRBV5-4|15|.
CASSGTGMGNNEQFF
TGTGCCAGCAGCGGGACAGGGATGGGGAACAATGAGCAGTTCTTC
>TRBD1|TRBJ2-2|TRBV28|18|.
CASSPHPPGQGAAGELFF
TGTGCCAGCAGTCCCCACCCCCCGGGACAGGGGGCCGCCGGGGAGCTGTTTTTT
>.|TRBJ2-7|TRBV4-2|16|.
CASSQEGSAFSYEQYF
TGTGCCAGCAGCCAAGAGGGTAGCGCGTTCTCCTACGAGCAGTACTTC
>TRBD1|TRBJ1-1|TRBV6-1|14|few
CASSRQGTNTEAFF
TGTGCCAGCAGTCGACAGGGAACGAACACTGAAGCTTTCTTT
>.|TRBJ1-5|TRBV6-6|16|.
CASSYSRQDGNQPQHF
TGTGCCAGCAGTTACTCGAGACAGGACGGCAATCAGCCCCAGCATTTT
>TRBD1|TRBJ1-4|TRBV5-6|17|.
CASSLGYRGLSFEKLFF
TGTGCCAGCAGCTTGGGGTACAGGGGGCTTAGCTTTGAAAAACTGTTTTTT
>TRBD1|TRBJ1-2|TRBV27|17|.
CASSLTPQTGSTYGYTF
TGTGCCAGCAGTTTAACCCCTCAGACAGGGTCAACCTATGGCTACACCTTC
>.|TRBJ2-7|TRBV7-8|12|once
CASSFALAEQYF
TGTGCCAGCAGCTTCGCACTTGCCGAGCAGTACTTC
>.|TRBJ1-3|TRBV2|14|.
CASRVADSGNTIYF
TGTGCCAGCAGGGTGGCCGACTCTGGAAACACCATATATTTT
>TRBD1|TRBJ1-3|TRBV9|15|few
CASTRGDSSGNTIYF
TGTGCCAGCACCAGGGGGGACAGCTCTGGAAACACCATATATTTT
>TRBD1|TRBJ1-2|TRBV5-1|15|.
CASSYRDRDPDGYTF
TGCGCCAGCAGTTACCGGGACAGGGATCCAGATGGCTACACCTTC
>TRBD1|TRBJ1-1|TRBV10-3|14|.
CAIRRQGGSTEAFF
TGTGCCATCCGAAGACAGGGAGGATCAACTGAAGCTTTCTTT
>TRBD2|TRBJ2-7|TRBV19|17|.
CASSIWGGLAGYYEQYF
TGTGCCAGTAGTATATGGGGAGGTCTAGCGGGATACTACGAGCAGTACTTC
>.|TRBJ2-3|TRBV4-2|11|.
CASSPGDTQYF
TGTGCCAGCAGCCCGGGGGATACGCAGTATTTT